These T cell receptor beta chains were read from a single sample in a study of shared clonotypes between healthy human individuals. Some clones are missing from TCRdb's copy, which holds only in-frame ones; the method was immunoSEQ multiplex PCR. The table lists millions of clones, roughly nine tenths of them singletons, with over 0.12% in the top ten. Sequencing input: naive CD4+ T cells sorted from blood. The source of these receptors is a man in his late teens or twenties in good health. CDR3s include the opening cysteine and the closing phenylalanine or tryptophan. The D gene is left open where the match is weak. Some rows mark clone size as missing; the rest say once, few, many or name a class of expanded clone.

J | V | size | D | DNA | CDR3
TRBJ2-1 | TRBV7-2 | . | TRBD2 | TGTGCCAGCAGCCAAGGACTAGCGGGAGAGCAGTTCTTC | CASSQGLAGEQFF
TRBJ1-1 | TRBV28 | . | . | TGTGCCAGCATCACGAACACTGAAGCTTTCTTT | CASITNTEAFF
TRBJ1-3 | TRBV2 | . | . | TGTGCCTGGACAGCGAGCTCTGGAAACACCATATATTTT | CAWTASSGNTIYF
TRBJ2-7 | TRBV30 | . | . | TGTGCCTGGAGTACAGAGGGATACGAGCAGTACTTC | CAWSTEGYEQYF
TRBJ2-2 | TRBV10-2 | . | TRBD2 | TGCGCCAGCAGGACGACTAGCAGCACCGGGGAGCTGTTTTTT | CASRTTSSTGELFF
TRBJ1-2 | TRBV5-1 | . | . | TGCGCCAGCAGTTATATTTTGGGCCCCGAGGGTTACACCTTC | CASSYILGPEGYTF
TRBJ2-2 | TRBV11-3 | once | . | TGTGCCAGCACCCGGGGGGCGGGAGCGAGAACCGGGGAGCTGTTTTTT | CASTRGAGARTGELFF
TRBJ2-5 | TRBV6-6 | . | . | TGTGCCAGCAGTTTCCGGGACATCCAAGAGACCCAGTACTTC | CASSFRDIQETQYF
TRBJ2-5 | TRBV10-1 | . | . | TGCGCCAGCAGTGACCCCCACGGAGAGACCCAGTACTTC | CASSDPHGETQYF
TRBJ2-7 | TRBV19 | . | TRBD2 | TGTGCCAGCAGCGGGAGAGAGCAGTACTTC | CASSGREQYF
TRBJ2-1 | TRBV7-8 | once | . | TGTGCCAGCAGCTTAGCAGGGGCGTTGACCAATGAGCAGTTCTTC | CASSLAGALTNEQFF
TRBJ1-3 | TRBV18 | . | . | TGTGCCAGCTCACCACAGTTGGAAGGAAACACCATATATTTT | CASSPQLEGNTIYF
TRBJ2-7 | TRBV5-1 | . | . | TGCGCCAGCAGCTCTCGAAGCTCCTACGAGCAGTACTTC | CASSSRSSYEQYF
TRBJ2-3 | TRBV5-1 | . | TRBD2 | TGCGCCAGCAGCTTGGTGACTAGCGGGGGGGTAACGCAGTATTTT | CASSLVTSGGVTQYF
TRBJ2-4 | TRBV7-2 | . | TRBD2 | TGTGCCAGCAGCTCGCGGGAGGCCAAAAACATTCAGTACTTC | CASSSREAKNIQYF
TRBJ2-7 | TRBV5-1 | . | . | TGCGCCAGCAGCGCCGGGACAAGCCGCTACGAGCAGTACTTC | CASSAGTSRYEQYF
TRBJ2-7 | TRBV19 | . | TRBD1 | TGTGCCAGTAGTGAGTCGGACAGGGGATTAAACGAGCAGTACTTC | CASSESDRGLNEQYF
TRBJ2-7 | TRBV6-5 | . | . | TGTGCCAGCACTGTCGCCTACGAGCAGTACTTC | CASTVAYEQYF
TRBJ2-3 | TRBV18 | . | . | TGTGCCAGCTCACCCCGGCGAACAGATACGCAGTATTTT | CASSPRRTDTQYF
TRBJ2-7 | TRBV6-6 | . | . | TGTGCCAGCAGTTACTCTAGGGACGAGCAGTACTTC | CASSYSRDEQYF
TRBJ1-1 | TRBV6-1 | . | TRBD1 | TGTGCCAGCATAATTTTACAGGGGGCAAGTTCGGCTTTCTTT | CASIILQGASSAFF
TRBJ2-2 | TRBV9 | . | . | TGTGCCAGCAGCGTCTCGGAGGGGACCGGGGAGCTGTTTTTT | CASSVSEGTGELFF
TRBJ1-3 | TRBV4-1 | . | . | TGCGCCAGCAGCCAAGGTGGGCCTGGAAACACCATATATTTT | CASSQGGPGNTIYF
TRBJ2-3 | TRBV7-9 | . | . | TGTGCCAGCAGCCACCGACAGTATCCTAGCACAGATACGCAGTATTTT | CASSHRQYPSTDTQYF
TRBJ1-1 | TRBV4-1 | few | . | TGCGCCAGCAGCCCCTTGGAGGGGCTAACTGAAGCTTTCTTT | CASSPLEGLTEAFF
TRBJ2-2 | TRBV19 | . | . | TGTGCCAGTAGTATGGCTTTCCCCCGAAACACCGGGGAGCTGTTTTTT | CASSMAFPRNTGELFF